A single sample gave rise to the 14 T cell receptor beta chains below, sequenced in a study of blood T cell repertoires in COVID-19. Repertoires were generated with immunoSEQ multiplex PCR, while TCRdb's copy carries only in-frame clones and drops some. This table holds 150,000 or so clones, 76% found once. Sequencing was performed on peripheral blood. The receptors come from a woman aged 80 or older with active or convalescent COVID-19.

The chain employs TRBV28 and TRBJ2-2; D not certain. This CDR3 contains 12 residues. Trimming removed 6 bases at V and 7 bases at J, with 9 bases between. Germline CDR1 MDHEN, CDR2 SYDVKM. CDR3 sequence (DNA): TGTGCCAGCAGATTAGTCGGCGGGGAGCTGTTTTTT. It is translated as CASRLVGGELFF.

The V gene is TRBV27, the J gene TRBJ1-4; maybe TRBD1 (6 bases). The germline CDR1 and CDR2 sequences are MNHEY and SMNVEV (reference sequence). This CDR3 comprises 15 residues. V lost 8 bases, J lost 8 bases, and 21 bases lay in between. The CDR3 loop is CASPRGIRPDEKLFF. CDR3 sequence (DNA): TGTGCCAGCCCCAGGGGAATACGGCCAGACGAAAAACTGTTTTTT.

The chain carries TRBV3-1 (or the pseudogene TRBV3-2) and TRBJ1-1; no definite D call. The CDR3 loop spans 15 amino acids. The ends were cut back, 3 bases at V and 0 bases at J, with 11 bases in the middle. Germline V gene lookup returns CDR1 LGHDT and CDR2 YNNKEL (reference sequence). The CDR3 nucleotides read TGTGCCAGCAGCCACCCCGGGAGAGTGAACACTGAAGCTTTCTTT. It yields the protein CASSHPGRVNTEAFF.

The DNA for the CDR3 is TGTGCCAGCAGCTCGTACGGGGGTCAAGAGACCCAGTACTTC. Translated: CASSSYGGQETQYF. The V call is TRBV7-2, the J call TRBJ2-5, with D perhaps matching TRBD2 (6 bases). Germline CDR1 SGHTA, CDR2 FQGNSA. This CDR3 has 14 residues. V was trimmed by 4 bases and J by 2 bases, leaving 11 bases between them. Based on the CDR3 plus reference TRBV7-2 and TRBJ2-5, the full variable domain is GAGVSQSPSNKVTEKGKDVELRCDPISGHTALYWYRQSLGQGLEFLIYFQGNSAPDKSGLPSDRFSAERTGGSVSTLTIQRTQQEDSAVYLCASSSYGGQETQYFGPGTRLLVL.

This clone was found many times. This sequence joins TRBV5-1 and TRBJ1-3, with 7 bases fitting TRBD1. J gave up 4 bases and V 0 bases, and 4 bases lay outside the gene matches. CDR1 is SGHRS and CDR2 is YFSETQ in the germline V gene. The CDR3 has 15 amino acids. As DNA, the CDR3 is TGCGCCAGCAGCTTGGTTCAGGGGGAAGGAAACACCATATATTTT. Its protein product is CASSLVQGEGNTIYF.

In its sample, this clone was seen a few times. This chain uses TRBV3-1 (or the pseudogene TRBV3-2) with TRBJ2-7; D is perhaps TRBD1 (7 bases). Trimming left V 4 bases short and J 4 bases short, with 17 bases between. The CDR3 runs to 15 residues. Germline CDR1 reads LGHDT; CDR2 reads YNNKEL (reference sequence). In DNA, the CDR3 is TGTGCCAGCAGCCCCCAGGGGGGCATCACATACGAGCAGTACTTC. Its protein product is CASSPQGGITYEQYF.

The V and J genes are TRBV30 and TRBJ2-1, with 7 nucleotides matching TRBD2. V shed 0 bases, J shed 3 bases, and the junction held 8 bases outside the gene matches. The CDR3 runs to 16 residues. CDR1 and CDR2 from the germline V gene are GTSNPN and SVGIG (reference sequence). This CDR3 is CAWSVIGRGVYNEQFF. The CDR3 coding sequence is TGTGCCTGGAGTGTAATTGGACGGGGGGTCTACAATGAGCAGTTCTTC. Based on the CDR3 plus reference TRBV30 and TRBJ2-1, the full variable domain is SQTIHQWPATLVQPVGSPLSLECTVEGTSNPNLYWYRQAAGRGLQLLFYSVGIGQISSEVPQNLSASRPQDRQFILSSKKLLLSDSGFYLCAWSVIGRGVYNEQFFGPGTRLTVL.

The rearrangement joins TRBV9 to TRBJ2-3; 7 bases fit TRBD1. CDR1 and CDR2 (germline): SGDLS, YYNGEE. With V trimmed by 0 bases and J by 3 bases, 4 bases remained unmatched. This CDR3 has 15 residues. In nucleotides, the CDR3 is TGTGCCAGCAGCGTAGGGGGACAGAGAACAGATACGCAGTATTTT. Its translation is CASSVGGQRTDTQYF.

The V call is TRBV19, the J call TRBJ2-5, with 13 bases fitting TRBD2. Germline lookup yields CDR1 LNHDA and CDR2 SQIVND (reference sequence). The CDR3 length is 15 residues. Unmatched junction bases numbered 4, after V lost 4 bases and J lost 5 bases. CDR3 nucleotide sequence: TGTGCCAGTAGTAAACTAGCGGGGGGGCGTGAGACCCAGTACTTC. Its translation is CASSKLAGGRETQYF.

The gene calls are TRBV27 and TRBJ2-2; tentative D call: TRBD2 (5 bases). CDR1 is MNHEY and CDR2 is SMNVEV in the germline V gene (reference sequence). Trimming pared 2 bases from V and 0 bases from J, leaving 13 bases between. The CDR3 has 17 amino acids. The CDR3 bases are TGTGCCAGCAGTTTACAGGCGAGGGCGGCGAACACCGGGGAGCTGTTTTTT. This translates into CASSLQARAANTGELFF.

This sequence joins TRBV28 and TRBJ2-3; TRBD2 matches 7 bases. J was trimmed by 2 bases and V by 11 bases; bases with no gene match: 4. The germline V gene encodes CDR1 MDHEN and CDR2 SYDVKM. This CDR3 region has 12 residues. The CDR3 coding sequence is TGTGCCGCCGGGGGGTTCACAGATACGCAGTATTTT. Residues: CAAGGFTDTQYF.

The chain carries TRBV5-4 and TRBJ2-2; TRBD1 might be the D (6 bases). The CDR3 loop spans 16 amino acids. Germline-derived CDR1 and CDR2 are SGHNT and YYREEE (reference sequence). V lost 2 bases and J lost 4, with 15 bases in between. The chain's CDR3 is CASSFSGVRGTGELFF. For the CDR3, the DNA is TGTGCCAGCAGCTTTTCAGGGGTGCGCGGCACCGGGGAGCTGTTTTTT. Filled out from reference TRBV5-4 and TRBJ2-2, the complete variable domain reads ETGVTQSPTHLIKTRGQQVTLRCSSQSGHNTVSWYQQALGQGPQFIFQYYREEENGRGNFPPRFSGLQFPNYSSELNVNALELDDSALYLCASSFSGVRGTGELFFGEGSRLTVL.

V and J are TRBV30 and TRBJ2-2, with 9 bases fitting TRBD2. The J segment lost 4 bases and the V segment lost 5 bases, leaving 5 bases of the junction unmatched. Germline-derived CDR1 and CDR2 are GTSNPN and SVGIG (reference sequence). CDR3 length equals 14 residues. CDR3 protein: CAWRGGAGTGELFF. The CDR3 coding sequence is TGTGCCTGGCGCGGGGGGGCGGGCACCGGGGAGCTGTTTTTT.

The CDR3, as DNA: TGCGCCAGCAGCTCGCATCCCAGGGACAGGGGAAATGGCTACACCTTC. Translated, it gives CASSSHPRDRGNGYTF. The chain links TRBV5-1 to TRBJ1-2; 10 bases align to TRBD1. Germline CDR1 reads SGHRS; CDR2 reads YFSETQ. The J segment lost 6 bases and the V segment lost 3 bases, leaving 11 bases of the junction unmatched. This CDR3 spans 16 amino acids.